These 9 T cell receptor beta chains were sequenced from one sample in a study of T cell responses to AZD1222 COVID-19 vaccine. Libraries were prepared by immunoSEQ multiplex PCR; TCRdb keeps only in-frame clonotypes and omits some of them. The table includes 150,000 to 200,000 clones, more than 80% detected once. Sequencing was performed on peripheral blood, taken on day 0 of AZD1222 vaccination. Receptors originate from an adult in good health.

The chain has TRBV6-1 and TRBJ1-6; D not certain. V was clipped by 4 bases and J by 7 bases, with 17 bases between them. The CDR3 is 16 amino acids. Germline values: CDR1 MNHNS, CDR2 SASEGT. CDR3 DNA: TGTGCCAGCAGTGCAAGGTTGGACGGTTTCAATTCACCCCTCCACTTT. It encodes CASSARLDGFNSPLHF.

The chain uses TRBV11-2 and TRBJ1-4, with 7 bases identical to TRBD1. The CDR3 runs 17 residues. V shed 2 bases and J 10 bases; nucleotides not matched to a gene: 16. The germline V gene has CDR1 SGHAT and CDR2 FQNNGV. CDR3 sequence: CASSLSTGVASQAKLFF. CDR3 in DNA: TGTGCCAGCAGCTTATCAACAGGGGTGGCGTCCCAGGCAAAACTGTTTTTT.

The V call is TRBV19, the J call TRBJ2-7, with 14 positions matching TRBD2. Trimming took 8 bases from V and 1 from J; bases not matched to a gene: 13. The CDR3 is 18 residues long. Per germline, CDR1 LNHDA and CDR2 SQIVND (reference sequence). DNA for the CDR3: TGTGCCAGTGGCAACCAGGGACTAGCGGGAGTAGGGTCCTACGAGCAGTACTTC. It codes for CASGNQGLAGVGSYEQYF.

The V call is TRBV29-1, the J call TRBJ2-2; D unresolved. Germline lookup yields CDR1 SQVTM and CDR2 ANQGSEA. With 1 base removed from V and 7 bases from J, the gap between germline ends came to 10 bases. This CDR3 spans 13 amino acids. CDR3 nucleotide sequence: TGCAGCGTTGAAGGACTGTTGATCGGGGAGCTGTTTTTT. It is translated as CSVEGLLIGELFF.

This sequence joins TRBV5-6 and TRBJ1-1; D is ambiguous. CDR3 length equals 14 residues. Germline lookup yields CDR1 SGHDT and CDR2 YYEEEE. The V gene lost 1 base and the J gene lost 1 base, with 8 bases spanning the gap. The CDR3 is CASSLRTPNTEAFF. CDR3 coding DNA: TGTGCCAGCAGCTTGAGGACCCCGAACACTGAAGCTTTCTTT.

The chain combines TRBV5-5 with TRBJ1-1; D remains unclear. With 6 bases removed from V and 5 bases from J, the gap between germline ends came to 11 bases. CDR3 length: 12 residues. Germline CDR1 SGHKS, CDR2 YYEKEE (reference sequence). CDR3 sequence reads: CASMKGNTEAFF. CDR3 in DNA: TGTGCCAGCATGAAAGGAAATACTGAAGCTTTCTTT.

This clone was seen a single time. This chain links TRBV5-1 with TRBJ2-7; D not resolved. Germline V gene data show CDR1 as SGHRS and CDR2 as YFSETQ. The CDR3 runs to 13 residues. Between the trimmed V and J ends, which lost 7 bases and 6 bases, there was a span of 17 bases. The CDR3 loop reads CASRQDPSREQYF. The CDR3 DNA follows: TGCGCCAGCCGCCAGGATCCGAGTCGCGAGCAGTACTTC. The full variable domain, completed using reference TRBV5-1 and TRBJ2-7, is KAGVTQTPRYLIKTRGQQVTLSCSPISGHRSVSWYQQTPGQGLQFLFEYFSETQRNKGNFPGRFSGRQFSNSRSEMNVSTLELGDSALYLCASRQDPSREQYFGPGTRLTVT.

The chain combines TRBV29-1 with TRBJ1-1; 7 bases align to TRBD1. Germline values: CDR1 SQVTM, CDR2 ANQGSEA. V trimming: 8 bases; J trimming: 1 base; junction bases outside the gene matches: 4. The CDR3 sequence is 12 residues long. CDR3 sequence reads: CSFWDRNTEAFF. The CDR3 DNA sequence: TGCAGCTTTTGGGACAGGAACACTGAAGCTTTCTTT.

V usage is TRBV12-5 and J usage is TRBJ2-2, with D hard to call. The CDR3 is 17 residues long. From germline, CDR1 is LGHNT and CDR2 FRNRAP. Trimming left V 6 bases short and J 0 bases short, with 17 bases between. The CDR3 sequence: CASGDKRTAANTGELFF. CDR3 coding DNA: TGTGCTAGTGGGGATAAAAGGACCGCCGCGAACACCGGGGAGCTGTTTTTT. Looking up the rest from reference TRBV12-5 and TRBJ2-2 gives the full variable domain: DARVTQTPRHKVTEMGQEVTMRCQPILGHNTVFWYRQTMMQGLELLAYFRNRAPLDDSGMPKDRFSAEMPDATLATLKIQPSEPRDSAVYFCASGDKRTAANTGELFFGEGSRLTVL.